Listed here are 30 T cell receptor beta chains from one sample, sequenced in a study of tumor and adjacent non-tumor tissue in lung cancer. A modified ARM-PCR protocol with three rounds of nested PCR amplified TCRbeta. TCRdb re-called the multiplex PCR reads with MiXCR, one entry per CDR3 protein. The sample has roughly 120,000 distinct CDR3 sequences, over 70% seen once. The template was RNA from unsorted bulk tissue. Sequences were obtained from lung tumor tissue. All receptors derive from a man aged 70-80 years with non-small cell lung cancer.

The chain couples TRBV5-4 to TRBJ2-7, with a weak D call TRBD1 (6 bases). CDR1 is SGHNT and CDR2 is YYREEE in the germline V gene (reference sequence). The CDR3 has 15 residues. CDR3 DNA: TGTGCTAGCTGCCAAGGACAGATTAAAACCTACGAGCAGTACTTC. This encodes CASCQGQIKTYEQYF.

This clonotype came up once. Mismatch with germline at one junction end may stem from a read error. The chain has TRBV4-1 and TRBJ1-1; no clear D. From germline, CDR1 is MGHRA and CDR2 YSYEKL. The CDR3 loop spans 15 amino acids. CDR3 protein: CASSQDLIVTTEALF. CDR3 coding DNA: TGCGCCAGCAGCCAAGATCTTATTGTAACCACTGAAGCTCTCTTT.

This clonotype was picked up a small number of times. Germline is not matched at one junction end, which may reflect a read error. This chain joins TRBV11-3 and TRBJ1-1, with TRBD1 matching over 7 bases. Germline-derived CDR1 and CDR2 are SGHNT and YENEEA. There are 16 residues in the CDR3. Written as DNA, the CDR3 is TGTGTCAGCAGTTTAAAGACAGGGTGGATGAATACTGAAGCTTTCTTT. Amino acids: CVSSLKTGWMNTEAFF.

Points on this clonotype: The junction departs from germline at one end; a sequencing error may be responsible. The CDR3 reads CASSGLAEVVETQNF. CDR3 DNA sequence: TGTGCCAGCAGCGGGCTAGCGGAAGTGGTGGAGACCCAAAACTTC. The gene calls are TRBV12-3 or TRBV12-4 and TRBJ2-5; 7 bases agree with TRBD2. The CDR3 runs 15 residues.

Comments on this clonotype: At one end, the junction sequence differs from germline, possibly due to a read error. The chain is built from TRBV29-1 and TRBJ1-1; D remains ambiguous. CDR1 SQVTM and CDR2 ANQGSEA come from the germline V gene. The CDR3 sequence is 12 residues long. CDR3 loop: CSARPGNTAAFF. The CDR3 nucleotides read TGCAGCGCCAGGCCGGGGAACACTGCAGCTTTCTTT.

This clonotype turned up a few times. A much larger clone lies one base from this, so it may be a read error. The CDR3 DNA reads TGCGCCAGCAGCCAACAATCACAGGGAATAATCTACGAGCAGTACTTC. Its translation: CASSQQSQGIIYEQYF. The chain carries TRBV4-1 and TRBJ2-7, with D perhaps TRBD1 (6 bases). The V gene's germline CDR1 is MGHRA and CDR2 YSYEKL. The CDR3 contains 16 residues. The V end lost 2 bases, the J end lost 3 bases, and 17 bases lay between the germline ends.

This clonotype was found many times. The rearrangement joins TRBV20-1 to TRBJ1-6, with D tentatively TRBD1 (6 bases). Trimming took off 4 bases at V and 5 bases at J, with 12 bases between the two ends. The CDR3 length is 14 residues. Germline V gene data show CDR1 as DFQATT and CDR2 as SNEGSKA (reference sequence). The CDR3 loop is CSANSDSDNSPLHF. DNA for the CDR3: TGCAGTGCTAACTCGGACAGCGATAATTCACCCCTCCACTTT.

With respect to this clonotype: Germline and junction disagree at one end, which may indicate a read error. V and J are TRBV5-6 and TRBJ1-1; 9 positions match TRBD1. Germline CDR1 SGHDT, CDR2 YYEEEE. The CDR3 is 16 residues long. The CDR3: CASTLPGQGVNTEAFF. In DNA, the CDR3 is TGTGCCAGCACCTTGCCGGGACAGGGAGTGAACACTGAAGCTTTCTTT.

In this sample, this clonotype turned up many times. The chain uses TRBV7-8 and TRBJ2-7, with TRBD1 identical over 7 bases. Germline V CDR1 and CDR2: SGHVS, FQNEAQ. CDR3 length: 14 amino acids. V gave up 4 bases and J gave up 5 bases; unmatched junction bases: 8. The CDR3 is CASSSRDSLHEQYF. DNA of the CDR3: TGTGCCAGCAGCTCCCGGGACAGTCTCCACGAGCAGTACTTC. The full variable domain, completed using reference TRBV7-8 and TRBJ2-7, is GAGVSQSPRYKVAKRGQDVALRCDPISGHVSLFWYQQALGQGPEFLTYFQNEAQLDKSGLPSDRFFAERPEGSVSTLKIQRTQQEDSAVYLCASSSRDSLHEQYFGPGTRLTVT.

In this sample, this clonotype turned up once. The CDR3 does not end in the conserved phenylalanine or tryptophan, so this is likely a read error. V usage is TRBV11-2 and J usage is TRBJ2-2, with 7 bases fitting TRBD2. CDR1 and CDR2 (germline): SGHAT, FQNNGV. After removal of 9 bases from V and 5 bases from J, the junction contained 12 bases not matched to a gene. This CDR3 comprises 15 residues. The DNA for the CDR3 is TGTGCCAGTAGCCCCCTAGTGGGGGGGACCGGGGAGCTGTTTTAT. It translates to CASSPLVGGTGELFY.

The rearrangement joins TRBV11-2 to TRBJ2-7, with 8 bases identical to TRBD1. The CDR3 is 15 residues long. Germline values: CDR1 SGHAT, CDR2 FQNNGV. The CDR3 region is CVSSLDQGDRYEQYF. The CDR3 nucleotides read TGTGTCAGTAGCTTAGACCAGGGGGACAGGTACGAGCAGTACTTC.

In the case of this clonotype: Because it lacks the conserved phenylalanine or tryptophan at the end, this CDR3 is likely a read error. The chain couples TRBV6-1 to TRBJ2-7; D remains ambiguous. The germline gives CDR1 MNHNS, CDR2 SASEGT. Deletions cut 8 bases from V and 3 bases from J, with 17 bases between. The CDR3 is 14 residues long. The CDR3 region is CASLSQMTIYEQYL. The DNA of the CDR3 is TGTGCCAGCTTATCACAGATGACGATCTACGAGCAGTACTTA.

To note about this clonotype: The conserved final phenylalanine or tryptophan is absent from the CDR3, which likely points to a read error. This chain uses TRBV11-3 with TRBJ1-2, with unresolved D. Germline loops: CDR1 SGHNT, CDR2 YENEEA. V lost 8 bases and J lost 4, with 11 bases in between. CDR3 length: 12 amino acids. The CDR3 here is CASGPGAYGYTI. Here the CDR3 DNA reads TGTGCCAGCGGTCCGGGTGCCTATGGCTACACCATC.

This clonotype was seen just once. Its ends do not fully match the called genes, so a read error is possible. This chain connects TRBV12-3 or TRBV12-4 to TRBJ2-2; D is unclear. The CDR3 totals 15 residues. DNA of the CDR3: TGTGCCAGCAAGATCTTTCCTATGAACACCGGTGAGCTGTTTTTT. The encoded protein is CASKIFPMNTGELFF.

This clonotype was seen only once. Possible read error: a much larger clone is one base away. This chain joins TRBV28 and TRBJ1-5; the D gene is possibly TRBD1 (6 bases). Germline V gene lookup returns CDR1 MDHEN and CDR2 SYDVKM. CDR3 length: 14 residues. The CDR3 DNA reads as TGTGCCACCAGTTTGCCCACGGACAGAGGTCCCCAGCATTTT. Translation: CATSLPTDRGPQHF.

The CDR3 spells CSADVPGDTGELFF. The DNA of the CDR3 is TGCAGCGCTGACGTACCGGGCGACACCGGGGAGCTGTTTTTT. The rearrangement uses TRBV29-1 and TRBJ2-2; unclear D gene. The CDR3 is 14 amino acids. The germline gives CDR1 SQVTM, CDR2 ANQGSEA. The V and J ends lost 7 bases and 3 bases respectively, with 15 bases between them.

Remarks on this clonotype: The CDR3 end shows no conserved phenylalanine or tryptophan, and so a read error is likely. The rearrangement joins TRBV28 to TRBJ1-1; tentatively, D is TRBD1 (6 bases). Germline loops: CDR1 MDHEN, CDR2 SYDVKM. V was clipped by 6 bases and J by 0 bases, with 23 bases between them. This CDR3 comprises 18 residues. DNA of the CDR3: TGTGCCAGCAGACTTCCTGGTCCAGGGGTGGTCATGAACACTGAAGCTTTCTAT. As protein: CASRLPGPGVVMNTEAFY.

The CDR3 here is CSATRDGHASGTIYTQYF. The CDR3 DNA sequence: TGCAGTGCCACCAGGGACGGGCATGCTAGCGGGACCATATATACGCAGTATTTT. The rearrangement links TRBV20-1 to TRBJ2-3, with 9 positions matching TRBD2. The V gene's germline CDR1 is DFQATT and CDR2 SNEGSKA (reference sequence). The CDR3 covers 18 residues. V shed 6 bases and J 7 bases; nucleotides not matched to a gene: 23.

As regards this clonotype: One end of the junction varies from germline; a read error may be responsible. This chain links TRBV5-1 with TRBJ1-1, with D perhaps TRBD1 (6 bases). Germline V gene sequence: CDR1 SGHRS, CDR2 YFSETQ. The CDR3 is 18 amino acids. CDR3 loop: CARSSVRGGAYMNTEAFF. The CDR3 nucleotides are TGCGCCAGGAGCTCCGTTCGGGGGGGGGCTTACATGAACACTGAAGCTTTCTTT. Together with reference TRBV5-1 and TRBJ1-1, the CDR3 gives the full variable domain: KAGVTQTPRYLIKTRGQQVTLSCSPISGHRSVSWYQQTPGQGLQFLFEYFSETQRNKGNFPGRFSGRQFSNSRSEMNVSTLELGDSALYLCARSSVRGGAYMNTEAFFGQGTRLTVV.

Worth noting for this clonotype: The germline gene is not matched at one end of the junction; a read error may be the cause. The DNA for the CDR3 is TGTGCTAGCAGCCCCCTAGCGGGGGGGATCGAGGAGCTGTTTTTT. It codes for CASSPLAGGIEELFF. This chain joins TRBV11-2 and TRBJ2-2; TRBD2 agrees at 12 bases. Germline V gives CDR1 SGHAT, CDR2 FQNNGV. The CDR3 runs 15 residues.

Ten or more counts support this clonotype. Being one base from a much bigger clone, this may be a read error. V gene TRBV29-1 combines with J gene TRBJ1-2, with D tentatively TRBD1 (5 bases). The germline V gene encodes CDR1 SQVTM and CDR2 ANQGSEA. V lost 6 bases and J lost 9, with 23 bases in between. This CDR3 spans 14 amino acids. As DNA, the CDR3 is TGCAGCGTCTATCAACGAGTCCGGGGCGATAGCTACACCTTC. It specifies CSVYQRVRGDSYTF.

In the case of this clonotype: One end of the junction is discordant with germline, which a read error may explain. The V and J genes are TRBV4-1 and TRBJ1-1, with D unclear. Germline values: CDR1 MGHRA, CDR2 YSYEKL. This CDR3 has 11 amino acids. The CDR3 DNA sequence: TGCGCCCGCAGCCAAGGTGGGGAAACTTTCTTT. It translates to CARSQGGETFF.

With regard to this clonotype: The junction departs from the called germline gene at one end, perhaps through a read error. This CDR3 is CAMSEDGPSNSPFHF. In DNA form, the CDR3 reads TGTGCAATGAGTGAGGACGGTCCGAGCAATTCACCCTTCCACTTT. V is TRBV10-3 and J is TRBJ1-6; no clear D. The CDR3 is 15 amino acids. Germline V gene data show CDR1 as ENHRY and CDR2 as SYGVKD.

As regards this clonotype: A much larger clonotype is one base distant, so this may be a read error. The genes are TRBV5-1 and TRBJ1-2, with 8 positions matching TRBD1. The CDR3 loop spans 14 amino acids. V lost 1 base and J lost 6; bases outside the gene matches: 5. Germline-derived CDR1 and CDR2 are SGHRS and YFSETQ. This CDR3 is CASSLHPTGDGYTF. DNA for the CDR3: TGCGCCAGCAGCTTGCACCCGACAGGGGATGGCTACACCTTC.

This clonotype has a count of ten or more. The chain employs TRBV20-1 and TRBJ2-7; D is unresolved. Germline CDR1 and CDR2: DFQATT and SNEGSKA (reference sequence). The V end lost 1 base, the J end lost 5 bases, and 9 bases lay between the germline ends. The CDR3 spans 12 residues. This CDR3 is CSARAPLDEQYF. CDR3 in DNA: TGCAGTGCTAGAGCCCCACTCGACGAGCAGTACTTC.

On this clonotype: Lacking the conserved final phenylalanine or tryptophan, this CDR3 likely reflects a read error. The DNA is left out, because the CDR3 cannot be placed on it with certainty; the CDR3 is given as TCRdb lists it. The CDR3 here is CASTEGRRHTEALS. The chain couples TRBV6-1 to TRBJ1-1. From its first to its last residue, the CDR3 has 14 amino acids. Looked up from germline, CDR1 is MNHNS and CDR2 is SASEGT.

This clonotype was seen at least ten times. J is TRBJ1-2 and V is TRBV28; D unclear. The CDR3 is made up of 14 amino acids. The V gene's germline CDR1 is MDHEN and CDR2 SYDVKM. Trimming removed 3 bases at V and 8 bases at J, with 16 bases between. The CDR3 nucleotides are TGTGCCAGCAGTTTCGTCCGGCGGGTGAGGGGCTACACCTTC. Translating gives CASSFVRRVRGYTF.

Notes on this clonotype: The junction and the germline gene differ at one end; a read error may be behind it. The chain couples TRBV5-1 to TRBJ2-3; no definite D call. Germline V gene lookup returns CDR1 SGHRS and CDR2 YFSETQ. This CDR3 comprises 13 residues. The CDR3 protein is CDSNLVRAGTQYF. In DNA form, the CDR3 reads TGCGACAGCAACTTGGTCCGGGCCGGGACGCAGTATTTT. The variable domain in full, completed from reference TRBV5-1 and TRBJ2-3, reads KAGVTQTPRYLIKTRGQQVTLSCSPISGHRSVSWYQQTPGQGLQFLFEYFSETQRNKGNFPGRFSGRQFSNSRSEMNVSTLELGDSALYLCDSNLVRAGTQYFGPGTRLTVL.

Notes on this clonotype: The CDR3 does not end in the conserved phenylalanine or tryptophan, so this is likely a read error. This chain uses TRBV6-1 with TRBJ1-5; D is unresolved. The length of the CDR3 is 14 residues. The germline V gene encodes CDR1 MNHNS and CDR2 SASEGT. CDR3 amino acids: CASSADGSNQHQHY. The CDR3 nucleotides are TGTGCCAGCAGTGCGGACGGGAGCAATCAGCACCAGCATTAT.

As to this clonotype: The CDR3 end shows no conserved phenylalanine or tryptophan, and so a read error is likely. It is unclear where the CDR3 begins or ends on the DNA, so no DNA is shown, and the CDR3 is as TCRdb lists it. The rearrangement links TRBV6-2 or TRBV6-3 to TRBJ2-1. CDR1 and CDR2 (germline): MNHEY, SVGEGT. 11 amino acids form the CDR3, both terminal residues included. The CDR3 sequence: CASSYMVSRFL.